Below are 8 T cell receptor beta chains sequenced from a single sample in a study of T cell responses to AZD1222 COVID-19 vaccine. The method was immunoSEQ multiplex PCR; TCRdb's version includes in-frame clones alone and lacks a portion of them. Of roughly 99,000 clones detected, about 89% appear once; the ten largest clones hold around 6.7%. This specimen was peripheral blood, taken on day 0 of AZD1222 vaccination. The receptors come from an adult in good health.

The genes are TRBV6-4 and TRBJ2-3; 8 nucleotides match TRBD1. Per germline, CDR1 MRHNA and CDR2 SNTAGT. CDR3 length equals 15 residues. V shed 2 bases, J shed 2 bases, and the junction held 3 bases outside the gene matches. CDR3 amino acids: CASSDTGGYTDTQYF. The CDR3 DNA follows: TGTGCCAGCAGTGACACAGGGGGATACACAGATACGCAGTATTTT.

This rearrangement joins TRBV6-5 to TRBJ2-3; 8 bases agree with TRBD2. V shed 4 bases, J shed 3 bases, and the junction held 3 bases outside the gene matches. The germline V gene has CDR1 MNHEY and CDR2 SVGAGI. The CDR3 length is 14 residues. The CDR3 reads CASSSGLGTDTQYF. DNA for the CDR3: TGTGCCAGCAGTTCGGGACTAGGAACAGATACGCAGTATTTT.

The CDR3 protein is CASSQTDGDQPQHF. The DNA for the CDR3 is TGTGCCAGCAGTCAGACGGACGGTGATCAGCCCCAGCATTTT. V usage is TRBV6-5 and J usage is TRBJ1-5; D call uncertain. This CDR3 has 14 residues. Germline loops: CDR1 MNHEY, CDR2 SVGAGI. V dropped 5 bases and J dropped 5 bases, with 13 bases sitting between them.

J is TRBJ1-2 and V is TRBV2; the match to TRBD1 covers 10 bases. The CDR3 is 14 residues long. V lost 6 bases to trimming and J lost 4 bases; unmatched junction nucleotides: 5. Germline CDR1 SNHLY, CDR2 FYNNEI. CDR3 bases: TGTGCCAGCAGCGGACAGGGGGTACGCTATGGCTACACCTTC. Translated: CASSGQGVRYGYTF.

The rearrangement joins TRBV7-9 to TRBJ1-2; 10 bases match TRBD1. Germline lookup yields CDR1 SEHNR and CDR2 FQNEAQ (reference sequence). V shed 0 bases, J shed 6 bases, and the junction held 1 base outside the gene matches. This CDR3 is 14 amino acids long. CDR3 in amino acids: CASSLAGTGDGYTF. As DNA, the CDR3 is TGTGCCAGCAGCTTAGCCGGGACAGGGGATGGCTACACCTTC.

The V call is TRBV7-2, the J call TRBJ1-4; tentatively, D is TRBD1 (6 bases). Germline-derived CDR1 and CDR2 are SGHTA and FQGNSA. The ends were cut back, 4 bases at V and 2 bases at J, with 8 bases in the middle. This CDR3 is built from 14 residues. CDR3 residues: CASSSGDTNEKLFF. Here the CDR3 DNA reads TGTGCCAGCAGCTCAGGGGATACTAATGAAAAACTGTTTTTT.

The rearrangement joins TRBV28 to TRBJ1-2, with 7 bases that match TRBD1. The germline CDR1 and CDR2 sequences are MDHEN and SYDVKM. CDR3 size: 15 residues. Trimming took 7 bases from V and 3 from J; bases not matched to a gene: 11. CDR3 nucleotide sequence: TGTGCCAGCACCCCAGGAGGGGGCCCGGACTATGGCTACACCTTC. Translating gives CASTPGGGPDYGYTF.

The CDR3 is CATSERDRAKETQYF. For the CDR3, the DNA is TGTGCCACCAGTGAAAGGGACAGGGCGAAAGAGACCCAGTACTTC. The chain is built from TRBV24-1 and TRBJ2-5, with 9 positions matching TRBD1. The V and J ends lost 4 bases and 3 bases, in that order; junction bases with no gene match: 5. The CDR3 is made up of 15 amino acids. Germline V lookup: CDR1 KGHDR, CDR2 SFDVKD.